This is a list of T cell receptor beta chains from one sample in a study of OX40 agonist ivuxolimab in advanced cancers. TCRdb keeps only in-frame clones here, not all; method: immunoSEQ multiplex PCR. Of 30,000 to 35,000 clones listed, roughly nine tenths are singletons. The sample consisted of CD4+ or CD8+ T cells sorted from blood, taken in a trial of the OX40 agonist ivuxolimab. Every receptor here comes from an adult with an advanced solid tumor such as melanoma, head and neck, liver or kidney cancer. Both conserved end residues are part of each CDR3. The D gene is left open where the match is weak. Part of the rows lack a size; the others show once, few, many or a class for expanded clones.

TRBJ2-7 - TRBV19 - TGTGCCAGTAGTATAGATGGGCTATTCTACGAGCAGTACTTC CASSIDGLFYEQYF
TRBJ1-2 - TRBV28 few TGTGCCAGCAGTTCATACGGGGGATTGGAAGGCTACACCTTC CASSSYGGLEGYTF
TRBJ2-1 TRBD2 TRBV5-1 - TGCGCCAGCACGGGGGGGTTCCCCTACAATGAGCAGTTCTTC CASTGGFPYNEQFF
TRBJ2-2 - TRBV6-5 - TGTGCCAGCAGTTACTCGAATCCTTACCCCGGGGAGCTGTTTTTT CASSYSNPYPGELFF
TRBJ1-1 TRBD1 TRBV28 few TGTGCCAGCAGCCCCACTACCTCAGGGGGGGCTGAAGCTTTCTTT CASSPTTSGGAEAFF
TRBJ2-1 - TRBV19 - TGTGCCAGTAGTATAGCGGCCACCATCAATGAGCAGTTCTTC CASSIAATINEQFF
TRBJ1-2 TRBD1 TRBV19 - TGTGCCAGTAGTCCATTTCCCACGACAGGGGACTATGGCTACACCTTC CASSPFPTTGDYGYTF
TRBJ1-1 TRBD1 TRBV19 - TGTGCCAGTAGTGGAGGGGGCCCTGAAGCTTTCTTT CASSGGGPEAFF
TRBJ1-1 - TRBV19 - TGTGCCACCGCTGGGGCAATGAACACTGAAGCTTTCTTT CATAGAMNTEAFF
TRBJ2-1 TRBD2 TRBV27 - TGTGCCAGCAGTTCCGCCCTGACTAGCGGGGGGAGCTACAATGAGCAGTTCTTC CASSSALTSGGSYNEQFF